This note documents a single TCR beta chain sequence. The antigen is unknown. PCR used 60 Vbeta primers and 13 Jbeta primers. Profiled with immunoSEQ multiplex PCR; TCRdb holds only in-frame clones, not every one. Of approximately 180,000 clones listed, nearly 80% are singletons. The sample is drawn from a study of cytomegalovirus exposure and HLA in healthy donors. At the level of the study: About 85 million unique TCRs from HLA-typed donors were held in an early release of data. Around 81% of a few hundred genotyped donors fell in the Caucasian-associated ancestry cluster.

The CDR3 spans 15 residues. V was clipped by 8 bases and J by 8 bases, with 19 bases between them. Per the germline V gene, CDR1 is SNHLY and CDR2 is FYNNEI. Points from the study as a whole: Reportedly, TCR beta sequences accurately predicted HLA-A and HLA-B alleles in most subjects. The classifier, whose performance was assessed in both the original and validation cohorts, reportedly diagnosed cytomegalovirus status with high specificity and sensitivity.

The rearrangement links TRBV2 to TRBJ1-6; maybe TRBD1 (6 bases). The clonotype comes from a man in his forties or fifties in good health and CMV-seropositive. Source material: PBMCs. In DNA, the CDR3 is TGTGCCAGCTCCCTAGGACAGTTGGGAGATTCACCCCTCCACTTT. It translates to CASSLGQLGDSPLHF.